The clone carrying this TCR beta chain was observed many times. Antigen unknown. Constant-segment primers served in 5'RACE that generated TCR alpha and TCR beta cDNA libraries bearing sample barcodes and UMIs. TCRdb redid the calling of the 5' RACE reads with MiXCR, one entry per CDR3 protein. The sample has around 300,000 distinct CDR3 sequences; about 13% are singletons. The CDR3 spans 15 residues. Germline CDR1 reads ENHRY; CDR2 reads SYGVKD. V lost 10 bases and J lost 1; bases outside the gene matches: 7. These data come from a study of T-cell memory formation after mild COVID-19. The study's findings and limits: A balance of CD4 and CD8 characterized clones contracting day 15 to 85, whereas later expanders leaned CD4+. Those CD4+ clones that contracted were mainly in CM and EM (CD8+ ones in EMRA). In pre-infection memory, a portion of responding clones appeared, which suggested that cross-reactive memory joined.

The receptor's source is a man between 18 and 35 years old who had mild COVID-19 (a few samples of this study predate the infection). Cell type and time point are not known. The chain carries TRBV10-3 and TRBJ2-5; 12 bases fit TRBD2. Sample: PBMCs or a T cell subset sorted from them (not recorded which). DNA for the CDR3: TGTGCCAGCCTCCCTAGCGGGGGGGCCCAAGAGACCCAGTACTTC. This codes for CASLPSGGAQETQYF.